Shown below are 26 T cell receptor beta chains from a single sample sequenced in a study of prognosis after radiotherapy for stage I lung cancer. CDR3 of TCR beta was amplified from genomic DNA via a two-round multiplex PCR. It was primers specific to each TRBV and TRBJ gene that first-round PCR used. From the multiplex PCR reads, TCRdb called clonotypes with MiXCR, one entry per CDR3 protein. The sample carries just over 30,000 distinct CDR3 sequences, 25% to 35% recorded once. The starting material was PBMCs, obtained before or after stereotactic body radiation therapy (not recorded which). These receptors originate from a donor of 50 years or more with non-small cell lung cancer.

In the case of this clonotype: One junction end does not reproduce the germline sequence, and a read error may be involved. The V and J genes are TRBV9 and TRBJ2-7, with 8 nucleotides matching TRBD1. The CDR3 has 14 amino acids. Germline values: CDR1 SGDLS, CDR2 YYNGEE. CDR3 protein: CASSVADRGYGQYF. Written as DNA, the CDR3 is TGTGCCAGCAGCGTAGCTGACAGGGGCTACGGGCAGTACTTC.

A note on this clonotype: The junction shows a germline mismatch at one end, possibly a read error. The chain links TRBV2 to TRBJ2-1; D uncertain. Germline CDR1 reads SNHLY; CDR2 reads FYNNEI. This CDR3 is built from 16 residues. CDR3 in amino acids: CASSESPHSSYNEQFF. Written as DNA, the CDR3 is TGCGCCAGCAGTGAATCTCCGCATAGCTCCTACAATGAGCAGTTCTTC.

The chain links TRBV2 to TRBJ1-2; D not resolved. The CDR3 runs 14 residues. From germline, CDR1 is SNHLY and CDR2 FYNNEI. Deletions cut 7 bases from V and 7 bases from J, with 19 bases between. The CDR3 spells CASNQNGGEAGYTF. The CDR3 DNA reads TGTGCCAGCAACCAGAACGGCGGCGAGGCTGGCTACACCTTC.

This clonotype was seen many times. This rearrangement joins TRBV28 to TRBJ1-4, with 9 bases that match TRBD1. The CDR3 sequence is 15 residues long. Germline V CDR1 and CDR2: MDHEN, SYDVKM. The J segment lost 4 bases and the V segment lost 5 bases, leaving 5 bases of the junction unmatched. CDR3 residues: CASSPPTGGNEKLFF. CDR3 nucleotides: TGTGCCAGCAGTCCACCGACAGGGGGTAATGAAAAACTGTTTTTT.

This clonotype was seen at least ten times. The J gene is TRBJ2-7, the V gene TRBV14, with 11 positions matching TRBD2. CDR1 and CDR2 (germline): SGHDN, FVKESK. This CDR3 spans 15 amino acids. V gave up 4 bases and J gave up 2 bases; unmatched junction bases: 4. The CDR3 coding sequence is TGTGCCAGCAGCCCCCTAGCGGGAGGCACCTACGAGCAGTACTTC. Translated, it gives CASSPLAGGTYEQYF.

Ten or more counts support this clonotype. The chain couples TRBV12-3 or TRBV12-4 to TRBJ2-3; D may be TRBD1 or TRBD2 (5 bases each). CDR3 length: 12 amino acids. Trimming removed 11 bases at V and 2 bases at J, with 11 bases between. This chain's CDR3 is CAGADNTDTQYF. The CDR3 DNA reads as TGTGCCGGAGCGGACAACACAGATACGCAGTATTTT.

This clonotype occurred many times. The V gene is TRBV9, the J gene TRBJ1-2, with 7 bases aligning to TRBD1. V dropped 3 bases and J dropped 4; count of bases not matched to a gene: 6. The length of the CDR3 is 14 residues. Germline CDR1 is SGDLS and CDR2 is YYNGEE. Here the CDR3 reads CASSDRDSFYGYTF. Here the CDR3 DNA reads TGTGCCAGCAGCGACCGGGACAGTTTCTATGGCTACACCTTC.

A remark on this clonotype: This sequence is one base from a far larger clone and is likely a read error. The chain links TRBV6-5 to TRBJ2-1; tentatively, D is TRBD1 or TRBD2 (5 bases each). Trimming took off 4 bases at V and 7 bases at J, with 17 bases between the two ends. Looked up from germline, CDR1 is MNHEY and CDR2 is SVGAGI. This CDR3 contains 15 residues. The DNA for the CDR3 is TGTGCCAGCAGTTCGAATAGCCGGTGGGGGAATGAGCAGTTCTTC. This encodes CASSSNSRWGNEQFF.

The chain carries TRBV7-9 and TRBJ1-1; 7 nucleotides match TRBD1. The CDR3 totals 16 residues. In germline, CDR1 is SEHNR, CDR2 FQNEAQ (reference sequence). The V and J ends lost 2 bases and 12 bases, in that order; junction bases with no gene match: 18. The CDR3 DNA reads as TGTGCCAGCAGCTTAAGGGGCGGGTCGGGACAGTTGGTGACTTTCTTT. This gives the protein CASSLRGGSGQLVTFF.

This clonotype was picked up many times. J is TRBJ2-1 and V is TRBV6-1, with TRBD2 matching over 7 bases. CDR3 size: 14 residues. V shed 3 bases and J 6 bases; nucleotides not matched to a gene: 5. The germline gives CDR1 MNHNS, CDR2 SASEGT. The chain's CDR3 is CASSESLARNEQFF. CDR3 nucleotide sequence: TGTGCCAGCAGTGAGTCACTAGCGCGCAATGAGCAGTTCTTC.

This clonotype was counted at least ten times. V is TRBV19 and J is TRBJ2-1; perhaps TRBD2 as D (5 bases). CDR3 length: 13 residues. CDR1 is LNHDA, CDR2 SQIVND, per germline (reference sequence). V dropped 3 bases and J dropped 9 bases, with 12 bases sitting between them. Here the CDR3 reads CASSMSGMGEQFF. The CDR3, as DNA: TGTGCCAGTAGTATGTCCGGGATGGGTGAGCAGTTCTTC. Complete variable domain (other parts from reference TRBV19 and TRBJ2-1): DGGITQSPKYLFRKEGQNVTLSCEQNLNHDAMYWYRQDPGQGLRLIYYSQIVNDFQKGDIAEGYSVSREKKESFPLTVTSAQKNPTAFYLCASSMSGMGEQFFGPGTRLTVL.

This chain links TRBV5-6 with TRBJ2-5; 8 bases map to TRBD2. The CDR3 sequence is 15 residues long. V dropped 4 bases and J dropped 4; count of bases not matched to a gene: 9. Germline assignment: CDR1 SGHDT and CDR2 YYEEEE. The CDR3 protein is CASSNSGGVGETQYF. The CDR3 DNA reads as TGTGCCAGCAGCAACTCGGGAGGGGTTGGAGAGACCCAGTACTTC.

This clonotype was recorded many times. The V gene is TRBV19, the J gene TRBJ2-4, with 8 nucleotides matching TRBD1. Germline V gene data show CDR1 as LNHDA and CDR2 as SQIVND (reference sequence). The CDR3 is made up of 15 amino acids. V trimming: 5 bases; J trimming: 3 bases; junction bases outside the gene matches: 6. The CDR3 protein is CASSLGQGGKNIQYF. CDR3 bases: TGTGCCAGTAGTCTTGGACAGGGAGGCAAAAACATTCAGTACTTC.

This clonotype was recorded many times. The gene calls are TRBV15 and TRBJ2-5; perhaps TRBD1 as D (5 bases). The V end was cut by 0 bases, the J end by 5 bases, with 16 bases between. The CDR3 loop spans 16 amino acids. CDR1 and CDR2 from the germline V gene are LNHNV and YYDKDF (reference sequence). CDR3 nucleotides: TGTGCCACCAGCAGAGAATCAGTGGGCAGGGCTGAGACCCAGTACTTC. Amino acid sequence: CATSRESVGRAETQYF.

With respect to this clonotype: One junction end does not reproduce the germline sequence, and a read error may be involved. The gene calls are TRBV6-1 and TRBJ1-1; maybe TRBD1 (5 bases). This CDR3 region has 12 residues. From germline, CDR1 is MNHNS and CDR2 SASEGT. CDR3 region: CASSETGGETFF. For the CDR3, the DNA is TGTGCCAGCAGTGAGACGGGGGGTGAAACTTTCTTT.

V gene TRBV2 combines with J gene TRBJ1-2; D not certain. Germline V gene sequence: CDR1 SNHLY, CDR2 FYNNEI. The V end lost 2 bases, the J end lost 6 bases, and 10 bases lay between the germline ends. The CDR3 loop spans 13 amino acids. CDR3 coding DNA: TGTGCCAGCAGTGAATTGGCAGCTAATGGCTACACCTTC. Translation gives CASSELAANGYTF.

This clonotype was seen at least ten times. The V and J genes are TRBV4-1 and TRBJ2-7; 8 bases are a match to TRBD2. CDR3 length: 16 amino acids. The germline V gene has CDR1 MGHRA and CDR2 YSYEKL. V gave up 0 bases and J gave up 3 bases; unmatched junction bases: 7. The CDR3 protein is CASSQDLSGSGYEQYF. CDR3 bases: TGCGCCAGCAGCCAAGATCTGAGCGGGAGTGGCTACGAGCAGTACTTC.

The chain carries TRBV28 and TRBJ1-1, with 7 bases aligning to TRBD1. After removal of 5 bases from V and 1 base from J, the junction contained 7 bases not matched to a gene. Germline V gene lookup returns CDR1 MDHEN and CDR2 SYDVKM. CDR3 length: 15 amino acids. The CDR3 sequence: CASSITGVWNTEAFF. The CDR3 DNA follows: TGTGCCAGCAGTATAACAGGGGTTTGGAACACTGAAGCTTTCTTT.

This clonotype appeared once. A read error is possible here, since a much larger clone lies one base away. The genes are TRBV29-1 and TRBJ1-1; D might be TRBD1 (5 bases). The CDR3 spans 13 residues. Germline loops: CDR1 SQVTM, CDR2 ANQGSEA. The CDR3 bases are TGCAGCTTTGAGGGACGACTATTCACTGAAGCTTTCTTT. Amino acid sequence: CSFEGRLFTEAFF.

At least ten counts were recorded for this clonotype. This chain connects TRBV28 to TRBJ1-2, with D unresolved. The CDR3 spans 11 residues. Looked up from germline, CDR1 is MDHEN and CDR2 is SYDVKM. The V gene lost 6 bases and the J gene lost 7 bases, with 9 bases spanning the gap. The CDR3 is CASRWERGYTF. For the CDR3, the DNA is TGTGCCAGCAGATGGGAGCGTGGCTACACCTTC.

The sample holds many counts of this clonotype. The CDR3 loop is CATSDGQGPSRETQYF. The CDR3, as DNA: TGTGCCACCAGTGATGGACAGGGACCCTCTCGGGAGACCCAGTACTTC. The chain combines TRBV24-1 with TRBJ2-5; the match to TRBD1 covers 8 bases. CDR1 KGHDR and CDR2 SFDVKD come from the germline V gene. With 3 bases clipped from V and 5 bases from J, the junction kept 10 bases outside the gene matches. The CDR3 runs to 16 residues.

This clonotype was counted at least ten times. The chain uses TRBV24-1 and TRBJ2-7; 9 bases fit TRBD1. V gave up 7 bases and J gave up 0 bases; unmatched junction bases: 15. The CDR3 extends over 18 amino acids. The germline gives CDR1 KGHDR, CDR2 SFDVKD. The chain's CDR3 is CATRQKDRGWLSSYEQYF. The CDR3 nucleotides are TGTGCCACCAGACAAAAGGACAGGGGCTGGCTTAGCTCCTACGAGCAGTACTTC.

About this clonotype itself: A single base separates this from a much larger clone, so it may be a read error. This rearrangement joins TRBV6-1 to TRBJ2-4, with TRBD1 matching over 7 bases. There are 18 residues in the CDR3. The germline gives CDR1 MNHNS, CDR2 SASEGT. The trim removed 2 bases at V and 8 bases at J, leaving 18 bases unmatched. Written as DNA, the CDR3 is TGTGCCAGCAGTGAAATGGAGACAGGGCTGCCGTTAGAGGACATTCAGTACTTC. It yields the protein CASSEMETGLPLEDIQYF.

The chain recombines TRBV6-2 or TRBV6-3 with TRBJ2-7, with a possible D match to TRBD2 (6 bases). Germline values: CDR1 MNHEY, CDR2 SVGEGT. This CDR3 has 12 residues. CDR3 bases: TGTGGGAAATTTACCGGGGGTTACGAGCAGTACTTC. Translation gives CGKFTGGYEQYF.

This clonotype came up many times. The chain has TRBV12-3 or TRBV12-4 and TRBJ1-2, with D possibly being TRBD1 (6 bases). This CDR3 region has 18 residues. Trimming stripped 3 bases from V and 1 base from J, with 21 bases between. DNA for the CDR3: TGTGCCAGCAGTTTTGTGGACTATGACAGGATGATTAACTATGGCTACACCTTC. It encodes CASSFVDYDRMINYGYTF.

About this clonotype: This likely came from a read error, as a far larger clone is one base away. The DNA for the CDR3 is TGTGCCAGCAGTTATGGGCAAGAGAACCAGTACTTC. Its protein product is CASSYGQENQYF. This sequence joins TRBV6-5 and TRBJ2-5; D is ambiguous. The CDR3 loop spans 12 amino acids. The germline CDR1 and CDR2 sequences are MNHEY and SVGAGI.